This T cell receptor beta chain emerged from a study of radiation and T cells in renal cell carcinoma. Whole-study findings and limits: No pretreatment tumor biopsies were available for baseline clonotypes.

The time point denotes: baseline pretreatment blood. The treatment was: 15 Gy SBRT to primary tumor, nephrectomy 4 weeks later. The CDR3 length is 11 residues. Germline loops: CDR1 ENHRY, CDR2 SYGVKD. The V gene lost 11 bases and the J gene lost 3 bases, with 10 bases spanning the gap. This table comes from immunoSEQ multiplex PCR, and its TCRdb copy is limited to in-frame clones, with some not included. This table has about 140,000 clones, less than 85% appearing once. This clone turned up a few times. What it recognizes is unknown. The rearrangement joins TRBV10-3 to TRBJ1-2; D uncertain. This specimen consisted of blood, obtained from a patient whose treatment included radiotherapy and nephrectomy. The source is a woman in her forties or fifties with renal cell carcinoma. Here the CDR3 DNA reads TGTGCCGCCCACGGGCACTATGGCTACACCTTC. Residues: CAAHGHYGYTF.